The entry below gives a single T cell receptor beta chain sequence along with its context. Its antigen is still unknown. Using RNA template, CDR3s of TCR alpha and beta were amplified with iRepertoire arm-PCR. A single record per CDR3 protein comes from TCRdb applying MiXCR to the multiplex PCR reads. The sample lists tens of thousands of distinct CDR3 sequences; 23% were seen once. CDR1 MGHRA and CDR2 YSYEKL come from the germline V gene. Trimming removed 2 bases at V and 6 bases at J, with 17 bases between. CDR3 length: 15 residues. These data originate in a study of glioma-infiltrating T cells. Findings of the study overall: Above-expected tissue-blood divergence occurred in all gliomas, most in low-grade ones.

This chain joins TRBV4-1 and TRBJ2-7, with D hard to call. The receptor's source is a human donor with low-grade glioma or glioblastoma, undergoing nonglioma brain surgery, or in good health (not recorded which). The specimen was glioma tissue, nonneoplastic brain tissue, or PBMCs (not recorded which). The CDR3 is CASSQPSRAGSEQYF. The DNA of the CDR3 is TGCGCCAGCAGCCAACCCTCCCGGGCAGGTAGCGAGCAGTACTTC.